One and the same sample provided the 19 T cell receptor beta chains below, sequenced in a study of T cell responses to AZD1222 COVID-19 vaccine. Profiling relied on immunoSEQ multiplex PCR, and the TCRdb table lists in-frame clones only, not all of them. The sample records under 200,000 clones, about 91% being singletons. Specimen: peripheral blood, collected on day 0 of AZD1222 vaccination. The receptor set was obtained from an adult in good health.

The chain has TRBV18 and TRBJ2-1; 9 bases line up with TRBD1. The CDR3 runs 13 residues. Per germline, CDR1 KGHSH and CDR2 LQKENI. Germline trimming cut 10 bases from V and 3 bases from J; bases unmatched to any gene: 4. CDR3 region: CATRTGVYNEQFF. The CDR3 nucleotides are TGTGCCACCCGGACAGGGGTCTACAATGAGCAGTTCTTC.

The chain links TRBV10-1 to TRBJ2-1; 8 bases are a match to TRBD2. The CDR3 consists of 15 residues. CDR1 is WNHNN and CDR2 is SYGVQD in the germline V gene (reference sequence). V trimming: 3 bases; J trimming: 4 bases; junction bases outside the gene matches: 5. The CDR3 nucleotides are TGCGCCAGCAGTGACACTAGCGGAAGTTACAATGAGCAGTTCTTC. Protein product: CASSDTSGSYNEQFF.

For the CDR3, the DNA is TGTGCCAGCAGCCAATACAGGGGGCTGGCAGATACGCAGTATTTT. Amino acids: CASSQYRGLADTQYF. The rearrangement uses TRBV27 and TRBJ2-3, with 9 positions matching TRBD1. The V segment lost 6 bases and the J segment 4 bases; nucleotides outside the gene matches: 8. Germline CDR1 reads MNHEY; CDR2 reads SMNVEV (reference sequence). The CDR3 has 15 amino acids.

V is TRBV6-2 or TRBV6-3 and J is TRBJ1-2; 8 bases map to TRBD1. Losses at the gene ends were 5 bases for V and 8 bases for J; bases not matched to a gene: 7. Germline CDR1 and CDR2: MNHEY and SVGEGT. The CDR3 loop spans 13 amino acids. The CDR3 coding sequence is TGTGCCAGCAGTGCGGACAGGGCGGGAGGCTACACCTTC. This codes for CASSADRAGGYTF.

The chain carries TRBV2 and TRBJ2-2, with D unresolved. The length of the CDR3 is 13 residues. The V end was cut by 4 bases, the J end by 7 bases, with 10 bases between. Per germline, CDR1 SNHLY and CDR2 FYNNEI. The CDR3 loop is CASSGPWGGELFF. For the CDR3, the DNA is TGTGCCAGCAGTGGACCGTGGGGCGGGGAGCTGTTTTTT.

J is TRBJ2-7 and V is TRBV12-3 or TRBV12-4; 8 bases map to TRBD2. The trim removed 5 bases at V and 7 bases at J, leaving 4 bases unmatched. The CDR3 loop spans 12 amino acids. CDR3 protein: CASSGSGGEQYF. The DNA of the CDR3 is TGTGCCAGCAGTGGCTCGGGGGGGGAGCAGTACTTC.

The J gene is TRBJ1-5, the V gene TRBV19; D unclear. The CDR3 extends over 13 amino acids. CDR1 LNHDA and CDR2 SQIVND come from the germline V gene (reference sequence). V lost 0 bases and J 6 bases, leaving 6 bases between the germline ends. CDR3 bases: TGTGCCAGTAGTATAGATCCACTTCAGCCCCAGCATTTT. Amino acids: CASSIDPLQPQHF.

This chain connects TRBV5-4 to TRBJ2-7, with TRBD1 matching over 8 bases. This CDR3 spans 14 amino acids. Germline V gene lookup returns CDR1 SGHNT and CDR2 YYREEE (reference sequence). Germline trimming cut 5 bases from V and 3 bases from J; bases unmatched to any gene: 7. The chain's CDR3 is CASSPRTGFYEQYF. DNA of the CDR3: TGTGCCAGCAGTCCTCGGACAGGGTTCTACGAGCAGTACTTC.

The V call is TRBV6-1, the J call TRBJ1-2; D remains ambiguous. Germline-derived CDR1 and CDR2 are MNHNS and SASEGT. This CDR3 is 13 amino acids long. Trimming left V 0 bases short and J 5 bases short, with 7 bases between. The CDR3 DNA is TGTGCCAGCAGTGAAGCAGGAGGGTATGGCTACACCTTC. It translates to CASSEAGGYGYTF.

The chain carries TRBV11-3 and TRBJ1-5; tentative D call: TRBD1 (5 bases). Between the trimmed V and J ends, which lost 2 bases and 3 bases, there was a span of 8 bases. Germline lookup yields CDR1 SGHNT and CDR2 YENEEA. This CDR3 spans 14 amino acids. The CDR3 DNA follows: TGTGCCAGCAGCTTAAGGGGCGACAATCAGCCCCAGCATTTT. Residues: CASSLRGDNQPQHF.

The gene calls are TRBV2 and TRBJ2-3, with D possibly matching TRBD2 (5 bases). V lost 5 bases to trimming and J lost 0 bases, with 15 bases between them. Germline CDR1 SNHLY, CDR2 FYNNEI. The CDR3 runs to 16 residues. Here the CDR3 reads CASSWLAGPSTDTQYF. The DNA of the CDR3 is TGTGCCAGCAGTTGGCTAGCAGGACCCAGCACAGATACGCAGTATTTT.

V is TRBV19 and J is TRBJ1-1; the D gene is possibly TRBD1 (6 bases). The CDR3 is made up of 15 amino acids. Trimming removed 4 bases from V and 6 bases from J, with 18 bases in between. The germline V gene has CDR1 LNHDA and CDR2 SQIVND (reference sequence). Written as DNA, the CDR3 is TGTGCCAGTAGTACACCGGGACATGGGCTCTCTGAAGCTTTCTTT. Residues: CASSTPGHGLSEAFF. Supplemented by reference TRBV19 and TRBJ1-1, the full variable domain reads DGGITQSPKYLFRKEGQNVTLSCEQNLNHDAMYWYRQDPGQGLRLIYYSQIVNDFQKGDIAEGYSVSREKKESFPLTVTSAQKNPTAFYLCASSTPGHGLSEAFFGQGTRLTVV.

In nucleotides, the CDR3 is TGCAGTGCTAGTCCCTCGGGAGAGACCCAGTACTTC. Protein sequence: CSASPSGETQYF. The chain links TRBV20-1 to TRBJ2-5; D is undetermined. CDR1 and CDR2 (germline): DFQATT, SNEGSKA (reference sequence). Trimming pared 3 bases from V and 4 bases from J, leaving 9 bases between. This CDR3 is built from 12 residues.

The chain carries TRBV18 and TRBJ1-1, with D unresolved. The CDR3 is 15 residues long. Germline CDR1 reads KGHSH; CDR2 reads LQKENI. Trimming shortened V by 3 bases and J by 5 bases, and 16 bases separated the two germline ends. In nucleotides, the CDR3 is TGTGCCAGCTCACCTTCGGGGTTTACAGCAACTGAAGCTTTCTTT. Translated, it gives CASSPSGFTATEAFF.

This sequence joins TRBV19 and TRBJ2-5; possible D gene TRBD1, 6 bases. Per the germline V gene, CDR1 is LNHDA and CDR2 is SQIVND (reference sequence). This CDR3 region has 15 residues. Trimming pared 5 bases from V and 5 bases from J, leaving 18 bases between. CDR3 sequence reads: CASSQGIIGQETQYF. CDR3 nucleotides: TGTGCCAGTAGTCAGGGGATCATAGGTCAGGAGACCCAGTACTTC.

The CDR3 loop is CASSLLVAGGEDTQYF. The CDR3 nucleotides are TGTGCCAGCAGCTTACTGGTAGCGGGGGGTGAAGATACGCAGTATTTT. The rearrangement links TRBV7-9 to TRBJ2-3; 10 bases are shared with TRBD2. Trimming at V came to 2 bases and at J to 5 bases, leaving 7 bases not matched to a gene. The CDR3 spans 16 residues. Per germline, CDR1 SEHNR and CDR2 FQNEAQ (reference sequence).

CDR3 DNA: TGTGCCAGCAGTGAGGGACAGGGTTTGGGCAATCAGCCCCAGCATTTT. It is translated as CASSEGQGLGNQPQHF. The chain uses TRBV6-1 and TRBJ1-5, with 9 bases matching TRBD1. There are 16 residues in the CDR3. CDR1 and CDR2 (germline): MNHNS, SASEGT. Germline trimming cut 3 bases from V and 2 bases from J; bases unmatched to any gene: 5.

This chain connects TRBV30 to TRBJ1-1; D gene unclear. Germline V gives CDR1 GTSNPN, CDR2 SVGIG (reference sequence). Trimming stripped 0 bases from V and 0 bases from J, with 11 bases between. This CDR3 is 15 amino acids long. CDR3 DNA sequence: TGTGCCTGGAGTGTACGGAAGGTCTTGAACACTGAAGCTTTCTTT. This encodes CAWSVRKVLNTEAFF.

This clone was seen more than once but under ten times. V gene TRBV11-2 combines with J gene TRBJ2-6, with D perhaps matching TRBD1 or TRBD2 (6 bases each). There are 15 residues in the CDR3. V lost 5 bases to trimming and J lost 4 bases, with 12 bases between them. Per germline, CDR1 SGHAT and CDR2 FQNNGV. The CDR3 region is CASSDGGPGANVLTF. The CDR3 region has the DNA TGTGCCAGCAGCGACGGGGGCCCAGGGGCCAACGTCCTGACTTTC.